This T cell receptor (beta chain) stems from a study of OX40 agonist ivuxolimab in advanced cancers. Germline CDR1 and CDR2: SGHTA and FQGNSA. CDR3 length equals 13 residues. Trimming cost V 5 bases and J 3 bases, with 11 bases left between them. Data came from immunoSEQ multiplex PCR; TCRdb stores just in-frame clones and leaves some out. The table has roughly 79,000 clones, about 92% seen once; the top ten hold approximately 0.5%. This clonotype originated in an adult with an advanced solid tumor such as melanoma, head and neck, liver or kidney cancer. V and J are TRBV7-2 and TRBJ2-7; TRBD2 might be the D (6 bases). Source: CD4+ or CD8+ T cells sorted from blood, taken in a trial of the OX40 agonist ivuxolimab. Here the CDR3 DNA reads TGTGCCAGCAGCCGGACTATCTTCTACGAGCAGTACTTC. It encodes CASSRTIFYEQYF.